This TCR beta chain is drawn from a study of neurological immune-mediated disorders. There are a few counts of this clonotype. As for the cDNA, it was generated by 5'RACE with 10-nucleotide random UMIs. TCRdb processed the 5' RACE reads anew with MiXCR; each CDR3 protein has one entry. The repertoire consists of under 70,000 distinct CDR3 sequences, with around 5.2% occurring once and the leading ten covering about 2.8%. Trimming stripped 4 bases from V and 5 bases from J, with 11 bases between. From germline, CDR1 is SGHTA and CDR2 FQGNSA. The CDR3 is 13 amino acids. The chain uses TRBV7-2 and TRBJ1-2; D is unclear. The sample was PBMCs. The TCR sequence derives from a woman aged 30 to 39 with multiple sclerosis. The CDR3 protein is CASSSPKGYGYTF. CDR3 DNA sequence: TGTGCCAGCAGCTCACCAAAGGGTTATGGCTACACCTTC.